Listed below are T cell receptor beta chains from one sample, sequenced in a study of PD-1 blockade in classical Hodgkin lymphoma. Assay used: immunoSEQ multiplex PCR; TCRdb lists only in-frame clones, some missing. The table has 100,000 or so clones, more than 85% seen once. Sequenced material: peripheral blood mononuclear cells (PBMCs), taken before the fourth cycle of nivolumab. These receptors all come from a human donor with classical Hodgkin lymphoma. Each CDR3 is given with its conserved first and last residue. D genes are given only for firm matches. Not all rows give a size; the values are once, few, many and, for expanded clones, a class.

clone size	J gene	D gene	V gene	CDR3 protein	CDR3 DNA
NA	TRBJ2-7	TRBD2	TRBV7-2	CASSSEIGGGISYEQYF	TGTGCCAGCAGCTCGGAGATTGGGGGAGGGATCTCCTACGAGCAGTACTTC
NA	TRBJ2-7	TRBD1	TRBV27	CASSLGQGAYEQYF	TGTGCCAGCAGTTTGGGACAGGGGGCCTACGAGCAGTACTTC
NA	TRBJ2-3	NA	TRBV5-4	CASSTHRATDTQYF	TGTGCCAGCAGCACCCACAGGGCCACAGATACGCAGTATTTT
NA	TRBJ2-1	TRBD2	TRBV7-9	CASSLDGREQFF	TGTGCCAGCAGCTTAGACGGGAGGGAGCAGTTCTTC
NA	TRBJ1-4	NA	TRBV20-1	CSAYADEKLFF	TGCAGTGCCTATGCTGATGAAAAACTGTTTTTT
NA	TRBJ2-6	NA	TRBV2	CASRLFREAGQRISGANVLTF	TGTGCCAGCAGATTATTTCGTGAGGCGGGACAGAGGATCTCTGGGGCCAACGTCCTGACTTTC
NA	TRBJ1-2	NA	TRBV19	CASSPRGDLTNYGYTF	TGTGCCAGTAGTCCCCGGGGAGATTTAACTAACTATGGCTACACCTTC
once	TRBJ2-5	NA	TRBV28	CASSFRPPPYQETQYF	TGTGCCAGCAGTTTTCGACCTCCACCGTACCAAGAGACCCAGTACTTC
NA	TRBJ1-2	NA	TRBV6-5	CASSYGQSNYGYTF	TGTGCCAGCAGTTATGGGCAGTCTAACTATGGCTACACCTTC
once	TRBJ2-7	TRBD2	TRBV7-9	CASSFSGRDYEQYF	TGTGCCAGCAGCTTTAGCGGGAGAGACTACGAGCAGTACTTC
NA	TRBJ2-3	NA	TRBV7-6	CASSWDLRSTDTQYF	TGTGCCAGCAGCTGGGACCTTCGTAGCACAGATACGCAGTATTTT
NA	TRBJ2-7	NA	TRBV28	CASSLGGSEQYF	TGTGCCAGCAGTTTAGGGGGGAGTGAGCAGTACTTC
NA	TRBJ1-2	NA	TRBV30	CAWSVATNTYGYTF	TGTGCCTGGAGTGTCGCCACCAATACCTATGGCTACACCTTC
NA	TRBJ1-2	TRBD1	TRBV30	CARDSLDYGYTF	TGTGCGAGGGACAGTCTTGACTATGGCTACACCTTC
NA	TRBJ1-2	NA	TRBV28	CASSSQAGSYGYTF	TGTGCCAGCAGTTCCCAAGCGGGGTCTTATGGCTACACCTTC
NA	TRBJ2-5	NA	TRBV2	CASSEGSAGTQYF	TGTGCCAGCAGTGAAGGTAGCGCCGGAACCCAGTACTTC
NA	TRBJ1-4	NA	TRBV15	CATRNSLTGANEKLFF	TGTGCCACCCGAAACTCCCTGACAGGCGCAAATGAAAAACTGTTTTTT
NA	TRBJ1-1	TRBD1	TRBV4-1	CASSQDGGTGGPPNTEAFF	TGCGCCAGCAGCCAAGATGGGGGGACAGGGGGCCCTCCCAACACTGAAGCTTTCTTT
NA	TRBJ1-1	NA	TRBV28	CASSPPPGGHNTEAFF	TGTGCCAGCAGTCCACCCCCCGGGGGTCATAACACTGAAGCTTTCTTT
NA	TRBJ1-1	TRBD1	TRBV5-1	CASSRTGGGEAFF	TGCGCCAGCAGCCGGACAGGGGGAGGTGAAGCTTTCTTT
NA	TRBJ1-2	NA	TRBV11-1	CASSPTGMDGGYTF	TGTGCCAGCAGCCCAACAGGGATGGACGGTGGCTACACCTTC
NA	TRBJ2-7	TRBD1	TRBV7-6	CASSRAGGYEQYF	TGTGCCAGCTCCCGGGCAGGGGGCTACGAGCAGTACTTC
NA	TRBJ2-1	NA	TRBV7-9	CASSPFGGGGYNEQFF	TGTGCCAGCAGCCCGTTCGGGGGAGGGGGCTACAATGAGCAGTTCTTC
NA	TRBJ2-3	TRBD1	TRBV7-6	CASSSDPGTVIDTQYF	TGTGCCAGCAGCTCAGATCCCGGGACAGTAATAGATACGCAGTATTTT
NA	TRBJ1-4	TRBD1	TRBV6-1	CASSGVYPNRGRGTNEKLFF	TGTGCCAGCAGTGGAGTATACCCTAACAGGGGGCGAGGGACTAATGAAAAACTGTTTTTT
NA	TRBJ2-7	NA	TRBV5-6	CASSLALENEQYF	TGTGCCAGCAGCTTGGCCCTCGAAAACGAGCAGTACTTC